This T cell receptor (beta chain) was found in a study of sequential checkpoint blockade in melanoma (dated by TCRdb to about 2019). Describing the broader study: Patients were randomized 1:1 to first-line nivolumab followed by ipilimumab (arm A) or ipilimumab followed by nivolumab (arm B). Both trial sequences were followed by maintenance nivolumab.

Read against the paper, the sample's treatment or condition label means: randomized to nivolumab then ipilimumab (arm A) or the reverse (arm B). None of the patients in the trial had previously been given DNA-damaging chemotherapy. On a FACS Aria II flow cytometer, live CD3+CD8+ cells that were negative for CD19 and CD56 were sorted from thawed PBMCs. Samples were obtained from patients with melanoma enrolled in CheckMate 064, a randomized, open-label phase II trial of sequential checkpoint blockade. Leukapheresis was used to collect peripheral blood mononuclear cells, which were then purified with Ficoll-Paque and frozen in human serum with roughly 10% DMSO. Immediately after sorting, the purity of the sorted blood CD3+CD8+ cells was confirmed to be >98%, and DNA was then extracted. The immunoSEQ Assay was used to immunosequence TCRbeta CDR3 regions from genomic DNA. Genomic DNA was amplified by bias-controlled multiplex PCR before high-throughput sequencing. Concerning the study's data processing: To quantify the absolute abundance of each unique TCRbeta CDR3 region, the sequences were collapsed and filtered. Clonality, defined as 1 minus Pielou's evenness, was calculated using only productive rearrangements. A previously published method was used to identify clones with significantly greater frequencies in on-treatment samples than in baseline samples. TCRdb limited this immuneACCESS table to in-frame rearrangements with V and J called. A share of clones is missing; checked studies link under half to unresolved V genes, and the rest is unexplained. D and trimming were read from the DNA, whereas the V and J calls and clone size are those reported in that table. This sample has over 10,000 clones in its table, and 70% to 80% of those were observed once. Roughly 25% of the sample goes to the ten largest clones.

The full study reports these points: Larger, independent patient cohorts are needed to validate the response-prediction model that combines TCR metrics and mutation burden.

V drops 1 base and J drops 5 bases, leaving 9 bases in between. The CDR3 starts with the cysteine, ends with the phenylalanine, and has 13 residues. The CDR3 DNA has 39 bases and is translated from base 1. Via the germline V gene (reference sequence), CDR1 is SGHNT and CDR2 YYREEE. In the case of this clone: Its antigen is not yet known. Nothing much larger sits one base from this clone, and base qualities are not available.

This TCR came from a human donor with melanoma. The chain is made from TRBV5-4 and TRBJ1-1, and perhaps TRBD1 as D gene, on 5 matching bases. Specimen: CD8+ T cells sorted from blood (inferred from file names), collected from a patient given nivolumab and ipilimumab in sequence. The sequenced DNA is TGTGCCAGCAGCTTGAAGGGGTGGACTGAAGCTTTCTTT. Translated, it reads CASSLKGWTEAFF.